The 9 T cell receptor beta chains listed next were all sequenced from one sample in a study of cytomegalovirus exposure and HLA in healthy donors. PCR used 60 Vbeta primers and 13 Jbeta primers. TCRdb keeps only in-frame clones here, not all; method: immunoSEQ multiplex PCR. Among around 150,000 clones listed, about 80% were seen once. The source material was PBMCs. The receptors originated from a girl aged 5-17 years in good health and CMV-seropositive.

The chain couples TRBV7-9 to TRBJ2-5; perhaps TRBD2 as D (6 bases). Germline lookup yields CDR1 SEHNR and CDR2 FQNEAQ (reference sequence). The CDR3 has 16 residues. The germline V and J ends were trimmed by 4 bases and 3 bases, with 18 bases remaining between them. The DNA of the CDR3 is TGTGCCAGCAGCTACATTAACCGGGACTCAAAAGAGACCCAGTACTTC. Amino acids: CASSYINRDSKETQYF.

This sequence joins TRBV5-4 and TRBJ1-2; D might be TRBD1 (6 bases). From germline, CDR1 is SGHNT and CDR2 YYREEE (reference sequence). The CDR3 extends over 15 amino acids. Trimming pared 0 bases from V and 2 bases from J, leaving 11 bases between. This chain's CDR3 is CASSLEGHANYGYTF. The CDR3 DNA reads as TGTGCCAGCAGCTTGGAGGGACACGCGAACTATGGCTACACCTTC.

CDR3 bases: TGTGCCAGCAGTCCGGACGGACTATTCAATCAGCCCCAGCATTTT. Its translation: CASSPDGLFNQPQHF. The chain uses TRBV2 and TRBJ1-5; D is unclear. The CDR3 is 15 amino acids. Germline assignment: CDR1 SNHLY and CDR2 FYNNEI. V was shortened by 5 bases and J by 3 bases, with 14 bases between the two germline ends.

This clone was recorded a few times. The chain uses TRBV10-3 and TRBJ1-5, with 9 bases matching TRBD1. In germline, CDR1 is ENHRY, CDR2 SYGVKD. Germline trimming cut 5 bases from V and 16 bases from J; bases unmatched to any gene: 15. The CDR3 sequence is 14 residues long. DNA for the CDR3: TGTGCCATCAGTTCGGGACAGGGAGACCTTCAAATCCATTTT. It is translated as CAISSGQGDLQIHF.

The chain has TRBV28 and TRBJ1-2; 7 nucleotides line up with TRBD1. CDR1 and CDR2 from the germline V gene are MDHEN and SYDVKM. V was pared by 6 bases and J by 4 bases, with 5 bases of the junction left unmatched. This CDR3 has 13 residues. In nucleotides, the CDR3 is TGTGCCAGCAGAGGGACAGCTACCTATGGCTACACCTTC. It yields the protein CASRGTATYGYTF.

This clone was found once. The chain is built from TRBV27 and TRBJ2-5; the match to TRBD1 covers 8 bases. Looked up from germline, CDR1 is MNHEY and CDR2 is SMNVEV (reference sequence). The CDR3 contains 14 residues. V lost 5 bases and J lost 3; bases outside the gene matches: 5. The CDR3 spells CASSDQGAEETQYF. The CDR3 DNA reads TGTGCCAGCAGTGACCAGGGGGCGGAAGAGACCCAGTACTTC.

The chain joins TRBV30 to TRBJ2-7; 7 nucleotides match TRBD1. Trimming cost V 0 bases and J 2 bases; bases outside gene matches: 1. CDR3 length: 13 amino acids. CDR1 and CDR2 from the germline V gene are GTSNPN and SVGIG (reference sequence). CDR3 bases: TGTGCCTGGAGTGTGGGGACAGCCTACGAGCAGTACTTC. Translating gives CAWSVGTAYEQYF.

In regard to this clone: The junction shows a germline mismatch at one end, possibly a read error. The CDR3 here is CASSPTSGGAYSEQFF. CDR3 bases: TGTGCCAGCTCACCGACTAGCGGGGGGGCCTACAGTGAGCAGTTCTTC. The V gene is TRBV18, the J gene TRBJ2-1; 14 nucleotides line up with TRBD2. Per germline, CDR1 KGHSH and CDR2 LQKENI. The CDR3 length is 16 residues.

This clone was detected once. The CDR3 here is CASSLGQGDSYF. For the CDR3, the DNA is TGCGCCAGCAGCTTGGGACAGGGGGACTCGTACTTC. This chain joins TRBV5-1 and TRBJ2-7; 9 bases match TRBD1. The V gene's germline CDR1 is SGHRS and CDR2 YFSETQ. V shed 0 bases and J 12 bases; nucleotides not matched to a gene: 4. CDR3 length: 12 residues.